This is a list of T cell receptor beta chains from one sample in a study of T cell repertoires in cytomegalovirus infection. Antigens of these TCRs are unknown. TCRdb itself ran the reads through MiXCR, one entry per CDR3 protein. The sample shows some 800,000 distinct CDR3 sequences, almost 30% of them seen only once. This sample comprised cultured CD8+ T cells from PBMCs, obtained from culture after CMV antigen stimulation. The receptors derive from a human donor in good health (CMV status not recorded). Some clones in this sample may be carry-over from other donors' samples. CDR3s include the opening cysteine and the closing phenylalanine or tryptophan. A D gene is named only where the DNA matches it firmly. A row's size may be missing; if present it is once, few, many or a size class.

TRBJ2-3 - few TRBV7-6 CASSLALGLDADTQYF TGTGCCAGCAGCTTAGCGCTGGGGCTAGATGCAGATACGCAGTATTTT
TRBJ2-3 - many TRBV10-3 CAISAGGGLGSSTDTQYF TGTGCCATCAGCGCGGGTGGGGGACTGGGCTCTAGCACAGATACGCAGTATTTT
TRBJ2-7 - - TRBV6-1 CASSEKGRRSSYEQYF TGTGCCAGCAGTGAAAAGGGGCGTAGGAGCTCCTACGAGCAGTACTTC
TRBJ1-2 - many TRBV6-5 CASKFVTAGGKGYTF TGTGCCAGCAAGTTCGTAACGGCGGGGGGAAAGGGCTACACCTTC
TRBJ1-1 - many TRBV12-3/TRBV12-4 CASSLSGTENTEAFF TGTGCCAGCAGTTTATCCGGGACGGAGAACACTGAAGCTTTCTTT
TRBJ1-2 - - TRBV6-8 CASSYSRGTTDGYTF TGTGCCAGCAGTTACTCCCGGGGGACGACTGATGGCTACACCTTC
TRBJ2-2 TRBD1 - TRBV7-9 CASSTDRGPNTGELFF TGTGCCAGCAGCACCGACAGGGGGCCGAACACCGGGGAGCTGTTTTTT
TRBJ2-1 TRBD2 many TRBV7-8 CASSLGLAGANNEQFF TGTGCCAGCAGCTTAGGGCTAGCGGGGGCAAACAATGAGCAGTTCTTC
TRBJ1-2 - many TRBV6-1 CANSMVGSGTGGYTF TGTGCCAACTCTATGGTCGGGTCCGGGACGGGAGGCTACACCTTC
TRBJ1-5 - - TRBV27 CASSLYPVSNQPQHF TGTGCCAGCAGTTTATATCCGGTTTCCAATCAGCCCCAGCATTTT
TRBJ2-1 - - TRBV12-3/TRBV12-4 CASSPPGRLRDNEQFF TGTGCCAGCAGTCCCCCGGGGCGGCTGCGGGACAATGAGCAGTTCTTC
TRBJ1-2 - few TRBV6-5 CASSYRGVRTF TGTGCCAGCAGTTATCGGGGGGTACGGACCTTC
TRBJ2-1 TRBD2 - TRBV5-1 CASSSGLAGGSYNEQFF TGCGCCAGCAGCAGCGGACTAGCGGGGGGCTCCTACAATGAGCAGTTCTTC
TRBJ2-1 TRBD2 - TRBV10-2 CASSGTSGENEQFF TGCGCCAGCAGTGGTACTAGCGGGGAAAATGAGCAGTTCTTC
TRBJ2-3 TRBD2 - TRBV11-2 CASSFGGGAMDTQYF TGTGCCAGCAGCTTTGGCGGGGGGGCAATGGATACGCAGTATTTT
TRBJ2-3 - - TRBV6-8 CASSYRTNTHGTDTQYF TGTGCCAGCAGTTACCGAACTAATACCCATGGCACAGATACGCAGTATTTT
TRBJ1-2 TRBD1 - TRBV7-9 CASRDRERNYGYTF TGTGCCAGCCGGGACAGGGAGAGAAACTATGGCTACACCTTC
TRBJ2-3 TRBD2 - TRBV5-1 CASSLVPAGADTQYF TGCGCCAGCAGCTTAGTGCCAGCGGGGGCCGATACGCAGTATTTT
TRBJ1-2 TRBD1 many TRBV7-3 CASSPSTGSYGYTF TGTGCCAGCAGCCCGTCGACAGGGTCTTATGGCTACACCTTC
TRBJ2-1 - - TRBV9 CASSVVVAEYNEQFF TGTGCCAGCAGCGTAGTGGTAGCGGAATACAATGAGCAGTTCTTC
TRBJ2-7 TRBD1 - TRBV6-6 CASSTPGQGTGSTYEQYF TGTGCCAGCAGTACCCCGGGACAGGGGACGGGTTCGACCTACGAGCAGTACTTC
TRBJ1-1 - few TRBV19 CASSILTGRNTEAFF TGTGCCAGTAGTATATTAACAGGGCGGAACACTGAAGCTTTCTTT
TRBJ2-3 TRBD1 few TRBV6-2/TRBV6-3 CASSDPYGTGEADTQYF TGTGCCAGCAGTGACCCGTACGGGACAGGGGAAGCAGATACGCAGTATTTT
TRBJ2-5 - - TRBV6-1 CASSEHRTQYF TGTGCCAGCAGTGAGCACCGGACCCAGTACTTC
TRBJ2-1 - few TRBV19 CATQREDSKDNEQFF TGTGCCACCCAACGAGAGGACAGTAAAGACAATGAGCAGTTCTTC
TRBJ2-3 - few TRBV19 CASSDLWRGGATDTQYF TGTGCCAGTAGCGACCTCTGGAGGGGGGGAGCCACAGATACGCAGTATTTT
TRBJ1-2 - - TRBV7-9 CASSLPDSNYGYTF TGTGCCAGCAGCTTACCCGACAGTAACTATGGCTACACCTTC
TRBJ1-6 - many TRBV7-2 CASSPRGNSPLHF TGTGCCAGCAGCCCCCGGGGCAATTCACCCCTCCACTTT
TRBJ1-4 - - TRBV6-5 CASGLGQRFSNENLFF TGTGCCAGCGGGTTAGGACAGAGATTTTCTAATGAAAACCTGTTTTTT
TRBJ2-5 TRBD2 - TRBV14 CASSRGLAGRSETQYF TGTGCCAGCAGCCGGGGACTAGCGGGGAGGTCAGAGACCCAGTACTTC
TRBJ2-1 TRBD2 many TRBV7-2 CASSLSGDYNEQFF TGTGCCAGCAGCCTTAGCGGGGACTACAATGAGCAGTTCTTC
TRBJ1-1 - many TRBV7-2 CASRSAGLYREAFF TGTGCCAGCAGGTCGGCAGGGCTCTATCGCGAAGCTTTCTTT
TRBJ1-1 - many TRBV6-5 CASSYSGPGNTEAFF TGTGCCAGCAGTTACTCGGGCCCAGGGAACACTGAAGCTTTCTTT
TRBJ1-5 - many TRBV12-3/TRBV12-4 CASSPWSRAWKVPQHF TGTGCCAGCAGTCCCTGGTCGAGGGCCTGGAAAGTACCCCAGCATTTT
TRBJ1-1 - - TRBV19 CASNTGTEAFF TGTGCCAGTAATACGGGCACTGAAGCTTTCTTT
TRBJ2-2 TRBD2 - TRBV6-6 CASSFRLAGGANTGELFF TGTGCCAGCAGTTTCCGACTAGCGGGGGGGGCGAACACCGGGGAGCTGTTTTTT
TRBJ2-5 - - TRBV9 CASSVQGSQETQYF TGTGCCAGCAGCGTACAGGGGAGTCAAGAGACCCAGTACTTC
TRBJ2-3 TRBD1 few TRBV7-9 CASSSTGENTDTQYF TGTGCCAGCAGTTCTACAGGGGAAAATACAGATACGCAGTATTTT
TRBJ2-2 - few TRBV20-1 CSARDTGLMGELFF TGCAGTGCTAGGGATACAGGTTTAATGGGGGAGCTGTTTTTT
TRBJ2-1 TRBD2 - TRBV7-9 CASSSVSASGGPHNEQFF TGTGCCAGCAGCTCAGTCTCGGCTAGCGGGGGGCCACACAATGAGCAGTTCTTC
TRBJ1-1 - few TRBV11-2 CASSFPGTNTEAFF TGTGCCAGCAGCTTTCCCGGGACGAACACTGAAGCTTTCTTT
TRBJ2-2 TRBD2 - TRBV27 CASRISGGSTGELFF TGTGCCAGCAGAATTAGCGGGGGGTCCACCGGGGAGCTGTTTTTT
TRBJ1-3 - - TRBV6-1 CASSTGTGNTIYF TGTGCCAGCAGTACAGGAACTGGAAACACCATATATTTT
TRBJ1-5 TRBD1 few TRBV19 CASSPTGQGIDQPQHF TGTGCCAGTAGTCCCACCGGACAGGGGATAGATCAGCCCCAGCATTTT
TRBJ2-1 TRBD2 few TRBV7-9 CASSQLAGRNYNEQFF TGTGCCAGCAGCCAACTAGCGGGTCGAAACTACAATGAGCAGTTCTTC